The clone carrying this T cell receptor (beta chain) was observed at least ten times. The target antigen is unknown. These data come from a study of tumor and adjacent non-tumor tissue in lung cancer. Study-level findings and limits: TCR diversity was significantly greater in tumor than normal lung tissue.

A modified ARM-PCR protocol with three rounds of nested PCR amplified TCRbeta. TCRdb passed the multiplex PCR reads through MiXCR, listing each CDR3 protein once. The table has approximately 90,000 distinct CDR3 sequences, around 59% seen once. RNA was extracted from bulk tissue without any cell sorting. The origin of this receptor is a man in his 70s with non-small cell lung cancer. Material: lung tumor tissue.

The CDR3 sequence is CSARGGYDNEQFF. The CDR3 DNA reads as TGCAGTGCTAGAGGGGGTTATGACAATGAGCAGTTCTTC. The rearrangement links TRBV20-1 to TRBJ2-1; no firm D call. CDR3 length equals 13 residues. Trimming stripped 1 base from V and 5 bases from J, with 9 bases between. Per germline, CDR1 DFQATT and CDR2 SNEGSKA (reference sequence).